This is a list of T cell receptor beta chains from one sample in a study of blood T cell repertoires in COVID-19. Sequenced by immunoSEQ multiplex PCR; TCRdb stores in-frame clones only, minus some. The sample lists some 300,000 clones; 90% were seen once. Material: peripheral blood. The receptors here all came from a woman aged 40 to 50 with COVID-19, enrolled during active disease. Each CDR3 is given with its conserved first and last residue.

v_call	j_call	cdr3_length	cdr3_aa
TRBV28	TRBJ2-2	11	CASVGAGELFF
TRBV9	TRBJ2-1	13	CASSVGASNEQFF
TRBV28	TRBJ1-5	15	CASSPLGGGNQPQHF
TRBV30	TRBJ2-1	12	CAWKASGNLQFF
TRBV12-5	TRBJ1-3	17	CASGLVRWTGFGNTIYF
TRBV4-2	TRBJ2-2	15	CASSLLAGETGELFF
TRBV28	TRBJ2-4	16	CASSFGASLAKNIQYF
TRBV7-9	TRBJ2-5	16	CASSLGLAGGEETQYF
TRBV10-3	TRBJ1-6	16	CAISELEAFRNSPLHF
TRBV19	TRBJ1-5	16	CASSRPGHGSNQPQHF
TRBV20-1	TRBJ2-7	18	CSASTGGGLAGGFYEQYF
TRBV18	TRBJ1-1	14	CASSPGQMNTEAFF
TRBV7-2	TRBJ2-7	15	CASSLGLDYSYEQYF
TRBV7-2	TRBJ1-2	14	CASSARQGLGGYTF
TRBV30	TRBJ2-4	13	CAHGPGAKNIQYF
TRBV19	TRBJ2-1	15	CASSRIGSTNNEQFF
TRBV4-2	TRBJ1-4	16	CASSQDPQGGREKLFF
TRBV12-5	TRBJ2-1	16	CASGQESGVNYNEQFF
TRBV5-6	TRBJ1-1	16	CASRPAPGRGLAEAFF
TRBV7-2	TRBJ1-2	17	CASSLGPWGTDNYGYTF
TRBV18	TRBJ1-2	14	CASSPRTGRYGYTF
TRBV6-5	TRBJ1-1	14	CASSYRGLNTEAFF
TRBV15	TRBJ2-5	16	CATSTGLAGFQETQYF
TRBV5-1	TRBJ2-7	13	CASSEGSAYEQYF
TRBV28	TRBJ1-5	16	CASSFLAGPINQPQHF
TRBV9	TRBJ2-2	17	CASSVGLRGGNTGELFF
TRBV5-1	TRBJ2-3	14	CASSQGQGTDTQYF
TRBV11-2	TRBJ1-2	13	CASRPTGSYGYTF
TRBV6-5	TRBJ1-2	13	CASSLPGGNGYTF
TRBV19	TRBJ1-5	15	CASSGGSRGNQPQHF
TRBV6-2/TRBV6-3	TRBJ1-1	13	CASSLGRATEAFF
TRBV11-2	TRBJ1-6	14	CASSLGGTNSPLHF
TRBV15	TRBJ2-7	11	CATSREGEQYF
TRBV12-3/TRBV12-4	TRBJ1-1	13	CASTLEGNTEAFF
TRBV5-8	TRBJ1-2	13	CASSLRHNYGYTF
TRBV25-1	TRBJ1-4	13	CASSGGQMEKLFF
TRBV5-1	TRBJ1-1	14	CASSYDRVSTEAFF
TRBV6-5	TRBJ1-2	15	CASIPRPGVGYGYTF
TRBV2	TRBJ1-3	22	CASSEGWASWVKQGASGNTIYF
TRBV5-4	TRBJ1-6	15	CASSSQQGHNSPLHF
TRBV12-1	TRBJ2-2	14	CASTLHAGCGELFF
TRBV5-4	TRBJ2-5	12	CASRADSGTQYF
TRBV19	TRBJ2-2	16	CASSIGGEVNTGELFF
TRBV19	TRBJ1-5	14	CASSSRQGGQPQHF
TRBV4-1	TRBJ1-2	14	CASSQLYRNYGYTF
TRBV5-1	TRBJ2-3	16	CASSLAGAEMADTQYF
TRBV28	TRBJ1-2	14	CASSLSHSSYGYTF
TRBV5-1	TRBJ2-7	16	CASSLEGRPVLREQYF
TRBV11-3	TRBJ1-1	15	CASSLTPGMNTEAFF